A single sample gave rise to the 23 T cell receptor beta chains below, sequenced in a study of T cell repertoires in cytomegalovirus infection. TCRdb processed the reads anew with MiXCR; each CDR3 protein has one entry. The repertoire holds roughly 990,000 distinct CDR3 sequences, with around 31% as singletons. No antigen is known for these receptors. Sequencing used cultured CD8+ T cells from PBMCs, obtained from culture after CMV antigen stimulation. The origin of the receptors is a human donor in good health (CMV status not recorded). Some clones in this sample may be carry-over from other donors' samples.

This clonotype appeared many times. This chain uses TRBV18 with TRBJ1-1, with TRBD1 as a possible D gene (6 bases). The CDR3 contains 16 residues. The V and J ends lost 6 bases and 0 bases respectively, with 17 bases between them. Germline CDR1 reads KGHSH; CDR2 reads LQKENI. The CDR3 loop is CASSRRGQGLNTEAFF. In DNA form, the CDR3 reads TGTGCCAGCTCGAGACGGGGGCAGGGATTGAACACTGAAGCTTTCTTT.

This clonotype occurred a few times. V is TRBV5-4 and J is TRBJ1-6, with 9 bases matching TRBD1. Germline CDR1 reads SGHNT; CDR2 reads YYREEE (reference sequence). Trimming cost V 4 bases and J 8 bases; bases outside gene matches: 7. The CDR3 has 15 residues. The CDR3 DNA reads TGTGCCAGCAGCGGGGGGACAGGGAGGCATTCACCCCTCCACTTT. It codes for CASSGGTGRHSPLHF.

Note on this clonotype: This may be a read error: a much more frequent sequence differs by one nucleotide. The rearrangement uses TRBV7-2 and TRBJ2-7; 7 nucleotides match TRBD1. CDR3 length: 13 amino acids. The germline V gene encodes CDR1 SGHTA and CDR2 FQGNSA. CDR3 in amino acids: CVSSQGTAYEQYV. The CDR3 nucleotides are TGTGTCAGCAGCCAGGGGACAGCCTACGAGCAGTACGTC.

This clonotype occurred a few times. The chain is built from TRBV7-2 and TRBJ1-3, with 7 bases aligning to TRBD1. Per the germline V gene, CDR1 is SGHTA and CDR2 is FQGNSA. V trimming: 2 bases; J trimming: 5 bases; junction bases outside the gene matches: 6. This CDR3 spans 15 amino acids. The CDR3 DNA is TGTGCCAGCAGCTTAAACAGGGGATCGCGAAACACCATATATTTT. It translates to CASSLNRGSRNTIYF.

This chain uses TRBV9 with TRBJ2-1, with a weak D call TRBD1 (6 bases). V dropped 4 bases and J dropped 4 bases, with 18 bases sitting between them. This CDR3 has 16 amino acids. Germline CDR1 reads SGDLS; CDR2 reads YYNGEE. The chain's CDR3 is CASSRGTTGRYNEQFF. In DNA, the CDR3 is TGTGCCAGCAGCCGAGGGACAACCGGGCGGTACAATGAGCAGTTCTTC.

Turning to this clonotype: This CDR3 is missing its conserved last phenylalanine or tryptophan, likely due to a read error. This chain links TRBV2 with TRBJ1-4; no reliable D call. V was clipped by 10 bases and J by 7 bases, with 16 bases between them. CDR1 is SNHLY, CDR2 FYNNEI, per germline. CDR3 length: 13 residues. The CDR3 reads CANAGTAGEKLFL. In nucleotides, the CDR3 is TGTGCCAACGCTGGAACAGCGGGTGAAAAACTGTTTCTT.

The rearrangement uses TRBV2 and TRBJ1-1; a weak D match, TRBD1 (6 bases). V lost 8 bases and J lost 5, with 15 bases in between. This CDR3 comprises 13 residues. Germline V gives CDR1 SNHLY, CDR2 FYNNEI. CDR3 sequence (DNA): TGTGCCAGCCCGCGAGGGGGAGGTACTGAAGCTTTCTTT. Protein product: CASPRGGGTEAFF.

The J gene is TRBJ1-1, the V gene TRBV27; D is undetermined. V lost 4 bases to trimming and J lost 4 bases, with 13 bases between them. Germline V CDR1 and CDR2: MNHEY, SMNVEV (reference sequence). CDR3 length: 14 amino acids. CDR3 in DNA: TGTGCCAGCAGTTCCCCCGGAGGGAGCACTGAAGCTTTCTTT. Protein: CASSSPGGSTEAFF.

V usage is TRBV6-2 or TRBV6-3 and J usage is TRBJ1-5, with a weak D call TRBD1 (5 bases). The germline CDR1 and CDR2 sequences are MNHEY and SVGEGT. The V and J ends lost 4 bases and 2 bases respectively, with 12 bases between them. CDR3 length equals 15 residues. The CDR3 sequence: CASSWGGGGNQPQHF. CDR3 sequence (DNA): TGTGCCAGCAGTTGGGGGGGAGGCGGCAATCAGCCCCAGCATTTT.

DNA of the CDR3: TGTGCCAGCAGCTTACGGCAGGGGGATTACAATGAGCAGTTCTTC. Translating gives CASSLRQGDYNEQFF. The rearrangement uses TRBV7-6 and TRBJ2-1; 7 bases line up with TRBD1. This CDR3 has 15 residues. Germline CDR1 and CDR2: SGHVS and FNYEAQ. With 2 bases clipped from V and 4 bases from J, the junction kept 5 bases outside the gene matches. Full variable domain (rest looked up from reference TRBV7-6 and TRBJ2-1): GAGVSQSPRYKVTKRGQDVALRCDPISGHVSLYWYRQALGQGPEFLTYFNYEAQQDKSGLPNDRFSAERPEGSISTLTIQRTEQRDSAMYRCASSLRQGDYNEQFFGPGTRLTVL.

The V call is TRBV27, the J call TRBJ1-2, with 9 bases aligning to TRBD1. Germline values: CDR1 MNHEY, CDR2 SMNVEV (reference sequence). The CDR3 runs 16 residues. With 5 bases clipped from V and 4 bases from J, the junction kept 11 bases outside the gene matches. CDR3 region: CASSPKGQGLSYGYTF. CDR3 sequence (DNA): TGTGCCAGCAGTCCGAAGGGACAGGGTTTATCCTATGGCTACACCTTC.

This rearrangement joins TRBV12-3 or TRBV12-4 to TRBJ1-2; D not certain. The CDR3 has 13 amino acids. Trimming left V 3 bases short and J 1 base short, with 6 bases between. DNA for the CDR3: TGTGCCAGCAGTTTCATGGTTAACTATGGCTACACCTTC. This codes for CASSFMVNYGYTF.

The J gene is TRBJ1-1, the V gene TRBV20-1; the D gene is possibly TRBD1 (5 bases). Germline values: CDR1 DFQATT, CDR2 SNEGSKA (reference sequence). Trimming took off 5 bases at V and 5 bases at J, with 9 bases between the two ends. This CDR3 region has 11 residues. In nucleotides, the CDR3 is TGCAGTGCTGCTAGGGGAACTGAAGCTTTCTTT. Translation: CSAARGTEAFF.

This clonotype has only a few counts. This rearrangement joins TRBV29-1 to TRBJ2-3; TRBD2 agrees at 9 bases. Germline values: CDR1 SQVTM, CDR2 ANQGSEA. After removal of 6 bases from V and 0 bases from J, the junction contained 4 bases not matched to a gene. The CDR3 is 14 residues long. Here the CDR3 DNA reads TGCAGCGTCCGAGCGGGGGGTAGCACAGATACGCAGTATTTT. Encoded protein: CSVRAGGSTDTQYF.

This clonotype has a count of ten or more. The chain is built from TRBV7-6 and TRBJ2-7; no definite D call. V shed 5 bases and J shed 1 base, with 15 bases lying between them. Germline assignment: CDR1 SGHVS and CDR2 FNYEAQ. The CDR3 extends over 15 amino acids. This CDR3 is CASSPRTTISYEQYF. The CDR3 region has the DNA TGTGCCAGCAGCCCTCGAACGACGATTTCCTACGAGCAGTACTTC.

In its sample, this clonotype was seen a few times. The chain's CDR3 is CAISEPRTGTSYEQYF. CDR3 in DNA: TGTGCCATCAGTGAGCCCCGGACAGGGACCTCCTACGAGCAGTACTTC. The rearrangement joins TRBV10-3 to TRBJ2-7; 8 bases agree with TRBD1. Unmatched junction bases numbered 6, after V lost 2 bases and J lost 0 bases. The CDR3 sequence is 16 residues long. From germline, CDR1 is ENHRY and CDR2 SYGVKD.

The gene calls are TRBV9 and TRBJ2-5; no clear D gene. This CDR3 spans 15 amino acids. CDR1 and CDR2 (germline): SGDLS, YYNGEE. The V end lost 0 bases, the J end lost 3 bases, and 12 bases lay between the germline ends. The CDR3 coding sequence is TGTGCCAGCAGCGTAGCCCGGGTGGCCGAAGAGACCCAGTACTTC. Translated, it gives CASSVARVAEETQYF. The full variable domain, its missing parts supplied by reference TRBV9 and TRBJ2-5, is DSGVTQTPKHLITATGQRVTLRCSPRSGDLSVYWYQQSLDQGLQFLIQYYNGEERAKGNILERFSAQQFPDLHSELNLSSLELGDSALYFCASSVARVAEETQYFGPGTRLLVL.

This clonotype was seen only a few times. The V gene is TRBV10-1, the J gene TRBJ2-7, with a tentative D call TRBD1 (6 bases). Trimming removed 4 bases from V and 0 bases from J, with 16 bases in between. The CDR3 length is 16 residues. Germline V lookup: CDR1 WNHNN, CDR2 SYGVQD (reference sequence). The CDR3 bases are TGCGCCAGCAGTGTAACAGCCGGGACACCCTCCTACGAGCAGTACTTC. It specifies CASSVTAGTPSYEQYF.

This clonotype has a handful of counts. The chain joins TRBV24-1 to TRBJ2-2, with D possibly TRBD1 on 6 matching bases. V lost 5 bases and J lost 0, with 12 bases in between. The CDR3 covers 16 residues. Germline-derived CDR1 and CDR2 are KGHDR and SFDVKD. Here the CDR3 DNA reads TGTGCCACCAGTGCTAGTTGGACAGCGAACACCGGGGAGCTGTTTTTT. This sequence encodes CATSASWTANTGELFF.

The genes are TRBV6-6 and TRBJ1-3, with D maybe TRBD1 (6 bases). This CDR3 region has 16 residues. The germline V gene encodes CDR1 MNHNY and CDR2 SVGAGI (reference sequence). The V end was cut by 6 bases, the J end by 3 bases, with 18 bases between. The CDR3 loop is CASSPGGPAGGNTIYF. The CDR3 region has the DNA TGTGCCAGCAGCCCGGGGGGCCCGGCGGGTGGAAACACCATATATTTT.

As DNA, the CDR3 is TGTGCCAGTAGTATCGGGGGAGGTAGCGGGGTCCCCAATGAGCAGTTCTTC. Its translation: CASSIGGGSGVPNEQFF. The chain couples TRBV19 to TRBJ2-1; TRBD2 aligns across 8 bases. Germline V gene data show CDR1 as LNHDA and CDR2 as SQIVND (reference sequence). J gave up 6 bases and V 3 bases, and 13 bases lay outside the gene matches. The CDR3 is made up of 17 amino acids.

V is TRBV28 and J is TRBJ1-5, with TRBD1 as a possible D gene (6 bases). The CDR3 spans 16 residues. Trimming removed 3 bases at V and 3 bases at J, with 15 bases between. CDR1 and CDR2 from the germline V gene are MDHEN and SYDVKM. The CDR3 nucleotides are TGTGCCAGCAGTTTCCGTACAGGGTTCATCAATCAGCCCCAGCATTTT. This encodes CASSFRTGFINQPQHF.

This clonotype was observed once. The chain couples TRBV27 to TRBJ1-1; possible D gene TRBD1, 5 bases. Germline V gene lookup returns CDR1 MNHEY and CDR2 SMNVEV (reference sequence). The CDR3 is made up of 13 amino acids. Deletions cut 6 bases from V and 0 bases from J, with 8 bases between. The CDR3 sequence is CASRTVMNTEAFF. CDR3 nucleotide sequence: TGTGCCAGCAGGACAGTGATGAACACTGAAGCTTTCTTT.